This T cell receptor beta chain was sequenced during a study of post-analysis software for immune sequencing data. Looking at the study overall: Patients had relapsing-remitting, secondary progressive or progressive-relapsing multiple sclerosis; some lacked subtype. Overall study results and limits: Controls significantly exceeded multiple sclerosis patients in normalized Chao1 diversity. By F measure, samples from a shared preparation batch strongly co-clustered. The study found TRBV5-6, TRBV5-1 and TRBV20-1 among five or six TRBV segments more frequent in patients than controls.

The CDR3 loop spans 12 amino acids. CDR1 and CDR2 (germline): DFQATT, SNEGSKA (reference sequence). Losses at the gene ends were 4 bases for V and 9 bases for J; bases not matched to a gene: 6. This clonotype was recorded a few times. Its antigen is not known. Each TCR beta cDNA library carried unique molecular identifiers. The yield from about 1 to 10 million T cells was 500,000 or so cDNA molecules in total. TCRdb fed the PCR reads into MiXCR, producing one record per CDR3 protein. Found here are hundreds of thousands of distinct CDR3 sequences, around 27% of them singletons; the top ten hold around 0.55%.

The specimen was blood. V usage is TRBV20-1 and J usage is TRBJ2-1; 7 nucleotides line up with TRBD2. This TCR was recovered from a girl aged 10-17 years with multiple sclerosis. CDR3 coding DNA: TGCAGTGCTATGATAGCGGGTGTTGAGCAGTTCTTC. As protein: CSAMIAGVEQFF.